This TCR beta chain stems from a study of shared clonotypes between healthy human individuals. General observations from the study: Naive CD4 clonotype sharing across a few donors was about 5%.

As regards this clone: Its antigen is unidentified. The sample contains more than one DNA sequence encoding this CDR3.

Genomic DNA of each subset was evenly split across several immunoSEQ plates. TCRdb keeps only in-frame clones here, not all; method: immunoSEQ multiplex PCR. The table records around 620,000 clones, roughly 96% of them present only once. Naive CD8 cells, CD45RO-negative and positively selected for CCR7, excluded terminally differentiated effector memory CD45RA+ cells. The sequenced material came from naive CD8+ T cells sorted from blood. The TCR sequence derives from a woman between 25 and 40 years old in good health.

In DNA form, the CDR3 reads TGTGCCAGCAGTCCTCCGGGACACTCCTACAATGAGCAGTTCTTC. It yields the protein CASSPPGHSYNEQFF. This chain joins TRBV7-9 and TRBJ2-1; weak D call: TRBD1 (6 bases). The V and J ends lost 6 bases and 0 bases respectively, with 12 bases between them. The CDR3 consists of 15 residues. Germline V gene sequence: CDR1 SEHNR, CDR2 FQNEAQ (reference sequence).